The present TCR beta chain was sequenced within a study of blood T cell repertoires in COVID-19 (dated by TCRdb to 2018 to 2021). In terms of the full investigation: The collaborator samples originated in the United States, Italy and Spain and spanned the acute and convalescent phases of COVID-19. The samples were drawn from two sources: the first 160 participants of the ongoing ImmuneRACE study, and fewer than 1,500 subjects contributed by 6 global collaborators. The repertoires were released in a freely available public database intended as a resource for research on the immune response to SARS-CoV-2. The sample metadata nearly always contained a de-identified subject ID, COVID-19 status, age in years and sex. The material from the prospective study consisted of cDNA or gDNA derived from T cells, B-cell-depleted T cells, or PBMCs. HLA class I and class II types, where available, came from metadata supplied by the sample provider rather than from assay-based typing. The dataset comprised deeply sampled blood TCRbeta repertoires from subjects exposed to, actively infected with, or recovered from COVID-19. The study at large found these results: How much clinical and demographic metadata was included differed by source and by participant, and the metadata was provided uncurated.

Each collaborating institution followed its own protocols to collect whole blood in K2EDTA tubes. For TCRbeta analysis, collaborators shipped samples in one of three forms: frozen whole blood, isolated PBMCs, or DNA extracted from either of those sample types. TCRbeta CDR3 regions were amplified from genomic DNA using the immunoSEQ Assay, a bias-controlled multiplex PCR. In the authors' own workflow: The number of nucleated cells in each sample was estimated by amplification of reference gene primers within the assay. Sequence reads were collapsed and filtered to measure the absolute abundance of every unique TCRbeta CDR3 rearrangement. For each sample, productive Simpson clonality was calculated by taking the square root of Simpson's diversity index across productive rearrangements. TCRdb provides this immuneACCESS table in a form limited to in-frame rearrangements. Some clones are lacking; in checked studies, under half of them reflect an unresolved V gene, and why the rest are absent is not known. The D gene and trimming were derived from the DNA, and the V and J assignments and clone size from that table. This sample gives 190,000 or so clones in total; more than 75% of them show up just once. The ten top clones hold less than 3.5% of the sample.

CDR3 length: 15 amino acids, cysteine to phenylalanine. Only the CDR3 region is kept as DNA, spanning 45 bases read in frame from base 1. CDR1 and CDR2 (SEHNR, FQNEAQ) derive from the germline V gene (reference sequence). The junction shows trimming of 5 bases on V and 3 bases on J, and the gene matches do not reach 5 bases of it. A note on this clone: Its binding antigen is unknown. No much larger clonotype is one base removed from it; base qualities were not supplied.

The sequence joins TRBV7-9 to TRBJ2-7; a stretch of 12 junction bases matches TRBD1. The sequence was obtained from a man in his forties with active or convalescent COVID-19. Material: peripheral blood. The CDR3 loop reads CASSARDRGHYEQYF. DNA sequence: TGTGCCAGCAGCGCCCGGGACAGGGGGCACTACGAGCAGTACTTC.